Listed here are 27 T cell receptor beta chains from one sample, sequenced in a study of CD8 T cells in ankylosing spondylitis (dated by TCRdb to between 2016 and 2019). The receptor library was made with 5' RACE. Sequenced using an Illumina HiSeq 2500. TCRdb reworked the public reads: Q25 trimming with fastp, MiXCR clone assembly, productive beta chains retained. Rows with one shared CDR3 protein collapse into an entry with the most common genes and DNA. For this sample the table gives over 400,000 distinct CDR3 sequences, of which roughly 26% were detected only once. The top ten clonotypes cover about 0.9% of the sample. These receptors are not linked to any known antigen. Beyond this particular receptor, the publication reports: Blood from ankylosing spondylitis patients appeared to be characterized by a TCR beta motif made up of seven or eight highly homologous amino acid variants.

The sample consisted of blood, either unsorted or a sorted T cell fraction (not recorded which). These TCRs come from a male donor with ankylosing spondylitis.

This clonotype occurred a few times. The CDR3 coding sequence is TGTGCCACCAGTGACCAGGGACAGACATTAACCGGGGAGCTGTTTTTT. As protein: CATSDQGQTLTGELFF. The chain couples TRBV24-1 to TRBJ2-2, with 7 bases matching TRBD1. This CDR3 has 16 amino acids. The germline V gene encodes CDR1 KGHDR and CDR2 SFDVKD. V lost 4 bases, J lost 5 bases, and 9 bases stayed unmatched.

CDR3 DNA: TGTGCCAGCAGGCTACCCGATGGAGCCAGCCACAATGAGCAGTTCTTC. It encodes CASRLPDGASHNEQFF. The rearrangement uses TRBV28 and TRBJ2-1; D is ambiguous. V was clipped by 6 bases and J by 5 bases, with 20 bases between them. This CDR3 contains 16 residues. In germline, CDR1 is MDHEN, CDR2 SYDVKM.

This chain links TRBV2 with TRBJ2-1; the match to TRBD2 covers 11 bases. Germline CDR1 and CDR2: SNHLY and FYNNEI. After removal of 6 bases from V and 9 bases from J, the junction contained 13 bases not matched to a gene. This CDR3 comprises 16 residues. CDR3 in amino acids: CASRTSGMQGVGEQFF. In nucleotides, the CDR3 is TGTGCCAGCAGGACTAGCGGGATGCAGGGGGTCGGTGAGCAGTTCTTC.

This rearrangement joins TRBV6-1 to TRBJ2-7; no clear D gene. Germline V gene lookup returns CDR1 MNHNS and CDR2 SASEGT. V was shortened by 6 bases and J by 2 bases, with 23 bases between the two germline ends. The CDR3 totals 17 residues. CDR3 sequence reads: CASRGPRRGAGAYEQYF. CDR3 sequence (DNA): TGTGCCAGCAGAGGACCCAGGAGAGGCGCAGGAGCCTACGAGCAGTACTTC.

This chain links TRBV7-2 with TRBJ2-7, with D possibly matching TRBD2 (5 bases). The CDR3 has 15 amino acids. Germline V lookup: CDR1 SGHTA, CDR2 FQGNSA. Trimming shortened V by 1 base and J by 3 bases, and 13 bases separated the two germline ends. CDR3 bases: TGTGCCAGCAGCTTAGAGGTGGGAGCTTACTACGAGCAGTACTTC. This codes for CASSLEVGAYYEQYF. The whole variable domain, remainder taken from reference TRBV7-2 and TRBJ2-7, is GAGVSQSPSNKVTEKGKDVELRCDPISGHTALYWYRQSLGQGLEFLIYFQGNSAPDKSGLPSDRFSAERTGGSVSTLTIQRTQQEDSAVYLCASSLEVGAYYEQYFGPGTRLTVT.

This clonotype came up many times. The gene calls are TRBV12-3 or TRBV12-4 and TRBJ2-5, with 11 positions matching TRBD1. V lost 5 bases to trimming and J lost 1 base; unmatched junction nucleotides: 9. The CDR3 extends over 17 amino acids. The CDR3 spells CASSPDRGLAVQETQYF. In nucleotides, the CDR3 is TGTGCCAGCAGTCCGGACAGGGGGCTAGCGGTCCAAGAGACCCAGTACTTC.

V is TRBV5-5 and J is TRBJ1-4; 9 positions match TRBD1. The CDR3 consists of 17 residues. The V gene end was trimmed by 3 bases and the J gene end by 0 bases; junction bases not matched to a gene: 6. Per germline, CDR1 SGHKS and CDR2 YYEKEE (reference sequence). CDR3 region: CASSSRTGASTNEKLFF. The CDR3 DNA reads TGTGCCAGCAGCTCTAGGACAGGGGCCTCAACTAATGAAAAACTGTTTTTT.

This clonotype was counted only a few times. The chain has TRBV5-1 and TRBJ1-3, with D perhaps matching TRBD1 (5 bases). Germline CDR1 is SGHRS and CDR2 is YFSETQ. V lost 5 bases to trimming and J lost 0 bases, with 15 bases between them. This CDR3 has 16 amino acids. The CDR3 loop is CASSPDEGSSGNTIYF. CDR3 coding DNA: TGCGCCAGCAGTCCGGATGAGGGGAGCTCTGGAAACACCATATATTTT.

This chain uses TRBV20-1 with TRBJ2-1, with 7 bases matching TRBD2. This CDR3 region has 14 residues. V trimming: 6 bases; J trimming: 6 bases; junction bases outside the gene matches: 11. The V gene's germline CDR1 is DFQATT and CDR2 SNEGSKA (reference sequence). The CDR3 spells CSAGKAGVANEQFF. CDR3 DNA sequence: TGCAGTGCCGGCAAGGCGGGAGTAGCCAATGAGCAGTTCTTC.

The J gene is TRBJ1-2, the V gene TRBV3-1; 9 bases align to TRBD1. V lost 4 bases and J lost 4; bases outside the gene matches: 10. CDR3 length equals 16 residues. The V gene's germline CDR1 is LGHDT and CDR2 YNNKEL (reference sequence). CDR3 in amino acids: CASSPHSGQGIYGYTF. CDR3 sequence (DNA): TGTGCCAGCAGCCCACACAGTGGACAGGGGATCTATGGCTACACCTTC.

A few counts support this clonotype. The chain links TRBV6-1 to TRBJ2-5, with 12 nucleotides matching TRBD2. The germline gives CDR1 MNHNS, CDR2 SASEGT. After removal of 7 bases from V and 1 base from J, the junction contained 4 bases not matched to a gene. The CDR3 has 15 amino acids. The chain's CDR3 is CASKLAGGFQETQYF. DNA of the CDR3: TGTGCCAGCAAACTAGCGGGAGGCTTCCAAGAGACCCAGTACTTC.

This clonotype has more than one count but fewer than ten. The chain has TRBV20-1 and TRBJ2-2; TRBD1 matches at 7 bases. CDR1 and CDR2 (germline): DFQATT, SNEGSKA (reference sequence). J lost 0 bases, V lost 6 bases, and 4 bases had no gene match. This CDR3 is built from 14 residues. CDR3 nucleotide sequence: TGCAGTGCGAGACAGGGCCCGAACACCGGGGAGCTGTTTTTT. It codes for CSARQGPNTGELFF.

V gene TRBV12-3 or TRBV12-4 combines with J gene TRBJ2-1, with 8 bases lining up with TRBD1. V trimming: 6 bases; J trimming: 4 bases; junction bases outside the gene matches: 8. The CDR3 is 15 residues long. DNA for the CDR3: TGTGCCAGCAGGACGGACAGGGAGCGATACAATGAGCAGTTCTTC. Its translation: CASRTDRERYNEQFF.

This clonotype was counted only a few times. The genes are TRBV10-2 and TRBJ2-3; tentative D call: TRBD2 (7 bases). The CDR3 has 13 residues. V gave up 8 bases and J gave up 6 bases, with 15 bases separating them. Germline loops: CDR1 WSHSY, CDR2 SAAADI. CDR3 in amino acids: CASDPRGGDTQYF. For the CDR3, the DNA is TGCGCCAGCGACCCAAGGGGGGGTGATACGCAGTATTTT.

The chain uses TRBV11-2 and TRBJ2-1; 7 nucleotides match TRBD2. The CDR3 spans 16 residues. V was pared by 0 bases and J by 7 bases, with 9 bases of the junction left unmatched. Germline-derived CDR1 and CDR2 are SGHAT and FQNNGV. As DNA, the CDR3 is TGTGCCAGCAGCTTAGATGTGGGGGGGGTAAGGAATGAGCAGTTCTTC. Translating gives CASSLDVGGVRNEQFF.

The genes are TRBV12-3 or TRBV12-4 and TRBJ1-6; possibly TRBD1 for D (6 bases). The CDR3 has 14 residues. V dropped 6 bases and J dropped 6 bases, with 12 bases sitting between them. CDR3 coding DNA: TGTGCCAGCAGCTCCCGGACAGCTAATTCACCCCTCCACTTT. It codes for CASSSRTANSPLHF.

The chain has TRBV5-1 and TRBJ2-3, with TRBD2 matching over 9 bases. CDR1 is SGHRS, CDR2 YFSETQ, per germline. This CDR3 spans 16 amino acids. V dropped 1 base and J dropped 3; count of bases not matched to a gene: 6. This CDR3 reads CASSLRGRGATDTQYF. For the CDR3, the DNA is TGCGCCAGCAGCTTGCGCGGGAGGGGGGCGACAGATACGCAGTATTTT.

V usage is TRBV2 and J usage is TRBJ2-2; 10 bases map to TRBD1. CDR3 length equals 14 residues. Per the germline V gene, CDR1 is SNHLY and CDR2 is FYNNEI. Trimming at V came to 8 bases and at J to 3 bases, leaving 3 bases not matched to a gene. CDR3 DNA: TGTGCCAGCCGGGACAGGGGTGACACCGGGGAGCTGTTTTTT. Its translation is CASRDRGDTGELFF. Full variable domain (missing parts from reference TRBV2 and TRBJ2-2): EPEVTQTPSHQVTQMGQEVILRCVPISNHLYFYWYRQILGQKVEFLVSFYNNEISEKSEIFDDQFSVERPDGSNFTLKIRSTKLEDSAMYFCASRDRGDTGELFFGEGSRLTVL.

V is TRBV20-1 and J is TRBJ2-3; 10 nucleotides line up with TRBD2. The CDR3 loop spans 14 amino acids. The V gene's germline CDR1 is DFQATT and CDR2 SNEGSKA (reference sequence). V shed 6 bases, J shed 5 bases, and the junction held 8 bases outside the gene matches. CDR3 sequence: CSAMLAGVRDTQYF. In nucleotides, the CDR3 is TGCAGTGCCATGCTAGCGGGAGTGCGAGATACGCAGTATTTT.

This clonotype was seen only a few times. J is TRBJ2-1 and V is TRBV5-1; D may be TRBD2 (7 bases). The CDR3 contains 13 residues. Per the germline V gene, CDR1 is SGHRS and CDR2 is YFSETQ. V was shortened by 7 bases and J by 6 bases, with 14 bases between the two germline ends. The CDR3 nucleotides are TGCGCCAGCGAGGGGGGAGGGGGCAATGAGCAGTTCTTC. This codes for CASEGGGGNEQFF.

The chain joins TRBV5-1 to TRBJ2-1; the match to TRBD1 covers 10 bases. Germline-derived CDR1 and CDR2 are SGHRS and YFSETQ. The ends lost 4 bases at V and 9 bases at J; junction bases unmatched: 7. This CDR3 is 14 amino acids long. CDR3 DNA sequence: TGCGCCAGCAGCCAGGGACAGGGGCAAGGTGAGCAGTTCTTC. This codes for CASSQGQGQGEQFF.

In this sample, this clonotype turned up a few times. The J gene is TRBJ2-7, the V gene TRBV6-2 or TRBV6-3; TRBD2 might be the D (6 bases). The CDR3 is 13 residues long. Germline V gene lookup returns CDR1 MNHEY and CDR2 SVGEGT. Between the trimmed V and J ends, which lost 10 bases and 3 bases, there was a span of 16 bases. CDR3 DNA sequence: TGTGCCACCATGGAGGGCGGCCTCTACGAGCAGTACGTC. Protein: CATMEGGLYEQYV.

J is TRBJ2-7 and V is TRBV5-1; 9 positions agree with TRBD2. Germline CDR1 is SGHRS and CDR2 is YFSETQ. The CDR3 consists of 14 residues. V dropped 2 bases and J dropped 7; count of bases not matched to a gene: 7. The CDR3 region is CASSFAGGIMEQYV. The CDR3 DNA reads as TGCGCCAGCAGCTTTGCGGGGGGGATTATGGAGCAGTACGTC.

This clonotype was observed a single time. The chain combines TRBV14 with TRBJ2-1; 11 bases agree with TRBD2. Germline lookup yields CDR1 SGHDN and CDR2 FVKESK. The CDR3 runs 16 residues. The trim removed 2 bases at V and 8 bases at J, leaving 8 bases unmatched. The CDR3 sequence is CASSQLAGGPLYEQFF. CDR3 DNA sequence: TGTGCCAGCAGCCAATTAGCGGGAGGGCCTTTATATGAGCAGTTCTTC.

This clonotype has only a few counts. This rearrangement joins TRBV6-2 or TRBV6-3 to TRBJ2-2; D remains unclear. CDR3 length: 13 residues. V was shortened by 2 bases and J by 6 bases, with 7 bases between the two germline ends. Germline V CDR1 and CDR2: MNHEY, SVGEGT. The CDR3 region is CASSYNGAGELFF. The CDR3, as DNA: TGTGCCAGCAGTTACAATGGAGCCGGGGAGCTGTTTTTT.

This clonotype has only a few counts. V is TRBV20-1 and J is TRBJ2-1; 11 bases agree with TRBD2. This CDR3 contains 16 residues. Germline lookup yields CDR1 DFQATT and CDR2 SNEGSKA (reference sequence). J was trimmed by 0 bases and V by 5 bases; bases with no gene match: 6. The CDR3 region has the DNA TGCAGTGCTGCGACACTAGCGGGAGACTCCTACAATGAGCAGTTCTTC. Its translation is CSAATLAGDSYNEQFF.

The CDR3 sequence: CASSYTGVGNTIYF. The CDR3 DNA sequence: TGTGCCAGCAGTTATACAGGGGTTGGAAACACCATATATTTT. The chain is built from TRBV12-3 or TRBV12-4 and TRBJ1-3; the match to TRBD1 covers 7 bases. Trimming took 4 bases from V and 3 from J; bases not matched to a gene: 3. This CDR3 region has 14 residues.